A single sample gave rise to the 5 T cell receptor beta chains below, sequenced in a study of metastatic and nonmetastatic thyroid tumors. The entire patient cohort was treatment-naive prior to thyroid surgery. TCRdb re-analyzed the PCR reads using MiXCR. The table has roughly 50,000 clones, 22% seen once; the top ten hold 3% to 4%. Sample: blood. These receptors came from a male donor with papillary thyroid cancer or a benign thyroid nodule (not recorded which). Some clones in this sample may be carry-over from other donors' samples.

This chain uses TRBV9 with TRBJ2-7; 7 nucleotides align to TRBD1. After removal of 0 bases from V and 5 bases from J, the junction contained 2 bases not matched to a gene. Germline CDR1 SGDLS, CDR2 YYNGEE. This CDR3 is 13 amino acids long. CDR3 nucleotide sequence: TGTGCCAGCAGCGTAGGGCAGGGGGACGAGCAGTACTTC. As protein: CASSVGQGDEQYF.

The CDR3 spells CASSLAGIYEQYF. The CDR3 DNA is TGTGCCAGCAGTTTAGCTGGTATTTACGAGCAGTACTTC. The rearrangement uses TRBV12-3 or TRBV12-4 and TRBJ2-7; the D is unclear. This CDR3 contains 13 residues. V lost 0 bases, J lost 4 bases, and 7 bases lay in between.

Ten or more counts support this clone. The CDR3 is CASSYGQARGGANVLTF. Written as DNA, the CDR3 is TGTGCCAGCAGCTATGGACAGGCCCGGGGGGGGGCCAACGTCCTGACTTTC. The chain employs TRBV13 and TRBJ2-6; a possible D gene is TRBD1 (7 bases). Trimming took 4 bases from V and 4 from J, leaving 17 bases between them. There are 17 residues in the CDR3. In germline, CDR1 is PRHDT, CDR2 FYEKMQ (reference sequence).

This clone was picked up a small number of times. This may come from a read error, since a much larger clone is one base off. The CDR3 sequence is CASGLALGQGYEKPFF. As DNA, the CDR3 is TGTGCTAGTGGTTTGGCTCTGGGACAGGGGTATGAAAAACCGTTTTTT. The chain joins TRBV12-5 to TRBJ1-4; 10 nucleotides align to TRBD1. There are 16 residues in the CDR3. Germline V gene lookup returns CDR1 LGHNT and CDR2 FRNRAP.

This clone came up many times. This sequence joins TRBV3-1 and TRBJ1-1; D ambiguous. The germline V gene has CDR1 LGHDT and CDR2 YNNKEL (reference sequence). Trimming took off 4 bases at V and 7 bases at J, with 10 bases between the two ends. The CDR3 runs 12 residues. The CDR3 loop is CASSLRRNEAFF. CDR3 DNA: TGTGCCAGCAGCCTACGGCGGAATGAAGCTTTCTTT. Filled out from reference TRBV3-1 and TRBJ1-1, the complete variable domain reads DTAVSQTPKYLVTQMGNDKSIKCEQNLGHDTMYWYKQDSKKFLKIMFSYNNKELIINETVPNRFSPKSPDKAHLNLHINSLELGDSAVYFCASSLRRNEAFFGQGTRLTVV.